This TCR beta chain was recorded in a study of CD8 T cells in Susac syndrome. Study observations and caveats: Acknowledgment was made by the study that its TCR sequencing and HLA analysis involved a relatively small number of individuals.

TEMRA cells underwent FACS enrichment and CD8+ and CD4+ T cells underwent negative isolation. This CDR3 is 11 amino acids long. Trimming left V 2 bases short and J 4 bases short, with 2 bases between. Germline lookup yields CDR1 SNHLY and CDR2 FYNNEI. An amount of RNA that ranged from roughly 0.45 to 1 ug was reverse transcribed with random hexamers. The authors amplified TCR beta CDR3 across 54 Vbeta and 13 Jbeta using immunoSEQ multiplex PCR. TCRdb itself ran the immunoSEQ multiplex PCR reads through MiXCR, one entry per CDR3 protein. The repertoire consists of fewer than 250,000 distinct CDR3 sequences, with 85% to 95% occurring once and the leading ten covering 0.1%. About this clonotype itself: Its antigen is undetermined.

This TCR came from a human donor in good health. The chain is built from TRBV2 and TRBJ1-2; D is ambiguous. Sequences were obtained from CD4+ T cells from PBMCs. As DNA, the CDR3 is TGTGCCAGCAGTGAATTCTATGGCTACACCTTC. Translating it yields CASSEFYGYTF.